These 13 T cell receptor beta chains originate from one sample sequenced in a study of T cell responses to AZD1222 COVID-19 vaccine. Sequencing was performed with immunoSEQ multiplex PCR; in TCRdb, only in-frame clones are kept and a portion is missing. Here the sample spans roughly 28,000 clones, nearly 95% being singletons. The material sequenced was peripheral blood, taken on day 0 of AZD1222 vaccination. These receptor sequences come from an adult in good health.

In DNA form, the CDR3 reads TGTGCCAGCAGTTCGTGGGGCGGGACGTTCCAAGAGACCCAGTACTTC. This translates into CASSSWGGTFQETQYF. The chain carries TRBV27 and TRBJ2-5; D perhaps matches TRBD2 (6 bases). With 4 bases removed from V and 1 base from J, the gap between germline ends came to 16 bases. The CDR3 contains 16 residues. CDR1 MNHEY and CDR2 SMNVEV come from the germline V gene (reference sequence).

The chain uses TRBV19 and TRBJ2-7, with D possibly called TRBD1 or TRBD2 (6 bases each). The V gene's germline CDR1 is LNHDA and CDR2 SQIVND (reference sequence). The CDR3 runs 13 residues. V lost 7 bases and J lost 5, with 15 bases in between. The CDR3 here is CASTGGYLDEQYF. The CDR3 coding sequence is TGTGCCAGTACCGGGGGCTACTTGGACGAGCAGTACTTC.

This clone was counted once. J is TRBJ2-2 and V is TRBV5-1; D gene ambiguous. The CDR3 has 13 residues. CDR1 is SGHRS, CDR2 YFSETQ, per germline. With 0 bases removed from V and 5 bases from J, the gap between germline ends came to 5 bases. This chain's CDR3 is CASSLGGTGELFF. The CDR3 DNA follows: TGCGCCAGCAGCTTGGGGGGAACCGGGGAGCTGTTTTTT.

This chain uses TRBV9 with TRBJ2-3; 7 bases line up with TRBD2. Germline-derived CDR1 and CDR2 are SGDLS and YYNGEE. The CDR3 runs to 16 residues. Trimming took 0 bases from V and 0 from J; bases not matched to a gene: 4. CDR3 nucleotides: TGTGCCAGCAGCGTAGGCAGCGGGGCTAGCACAGATACGCAGTATTTT. Amino acids: CASSVGSGASTDTQYF.

The chain uses TRBV5-1 and TRBJ2-3; TRBD2 matches at 8 bases. J was trimmed by 7 bases and V by 0 bases; bases with no gene match: 7. In germline, CDR1 is SGHRS, CDR2 YFSETQ. This CDR3 comprises 15 residues. CDR3 DNA sequence: TGCGCCAGCAGCTTGGAGGGTAGCGGGATAAATACGCAGTATTTT. Translation: CASSLEGSGINTQYF.

The genes are TRBV5-1 and TRBJ1-6, with D tentatively TRBD1 (5 bases). Germline CDR1 is SGHRS and CDR2 is YFSETQ. This CDR3 region has 13 residues. The V end lost 4 bases, the J end lost 6 bases, and 8 bases lay between the germline ends. CDR3 sequence (DNA): TGCGCCAGCAGCGGCCAGGGTAATTCACCCCTCCACTTT. Translating gives CASSGQGNSPLHF. The full variable domain, rest sourced from reference TRBV5-1 and TRBJ1-6, is KAGVTQTPRYLIKTRGQQVTLSCSPISGHRSVSWYQQTPGQGLQFLFEYFSETQRNKGNFPGRFSGRQFSNSRSEMNVSTLELGDSALYLCASSGQGNSPLHFGNGTRLTVT.

V is TRBV19 and J is TRBJ1-2, with D possibly being TRBD1 (5 bases). Germline V gene sequence: CDR1 LNHDA, CDR2 SQIVND (reference sequence). The germline V and J ends were trimmed by 5 bases and 7 bases, with 14 bases remaining between them. There are 13 residues in the CDR3. The CDR3 nucleotides read TGTGCCAGTAGTTCTAGGGACCGCCTTGGCTACACCTTC. It is translated as CASSSRDRLGYTF.

The gene calls are TRBV20-1 and TRBJ2-5; D gene uncertain. Germline CDR1 is DFQATT and CDR2 is SNEGSKA (reference sequence). The germline V and J ends were trimmed by 0 bases and 4 bases, with 3 bases remaining between them. There are 11 residues in the CDR3. Here the CDR3 reads CSARDIETQYF. In nucleotides, the CDR3 is TGCAGTGCTAGAGATATAGAGACCCAGTACTTC.

The V call is TRBV6-5, the J call TRBJ1-5; unclear D gene. Deletions cut 8 bases from V and 0 bases from J, with 8 bases between. Germline CDR1 reads MNHEY; CDR2 reads SVGAGI. The CDR3 spans 13 residues. The CDR3 sequence: CASVLVSNQPQHF. In DNA form, the CDR3 reads TGTGCCAGCGTCTTAGTTAGCAATCAGCCCCAGCATTTT.

This clone has just one count. In DNA form, the CDR3 reads TGTGCCTGGAGTACCGGGACAGGGGTGAGCAATCAGCCCCAGCATTTT. It is translated as CAWSTGTGVSNQPQHF. The chain is built from TRBV30 and TRBJ1-5; TRBD1 matches 10 bases. Germline V gene sequence: CDR1 GTSNPN, CDR2 SVGIG (reference sequence). The CDR3 runs 16 residues. Germline trimming cut 2 bases from V and 1 base from J; bases unmatched to any gene: 5. Filled out from reference TRBV30 and TRBJ1-5, the complete variable domain reads SQTIHQWPATLVQPVGSPLSLECTVEGTSNPNLYWYRQAAGRGLQLLFYSVGIGQISSEVPQNLSASRPQDRQFILSSKKLLLSDSGFYLCAWSTGTGVSNQPQHFGDGTRLSIL.

The chain joins TRBV11-3 to TRBJ1-3, with 10 bases lining up with TRBD1. CDR3 length: 14 amino acids. Trimming cost V 6 bases and J 6 bases; bases outside gene matches: 5. Germline loops: CDR1 SGHNT, CDR2 YENEEA. The CDR3 reads CASSRTGGTNTIYF. CDR3 DNA: TGTGCCAGCAGTAGGACAGGGGGAACAAACACCATATATTTT.

The chain employs TRBV11-2 and TRBJ2-7; D is perhaps TRBD1 or TRBD2 (5 bases each). Trimming left V 0 bases short and J 4 bases short, with 13 bases between. Germline assignment: CDR1 SGHAT and CDR2 FQNNGV. The length of the CDR3 is 15 residues. In DNA form, the CDR3 reads TGTGCCAGCAGCTTAGATGAAGGGGACGGGTACGAGCAGTACTTC. Encoded protein: CASSLDEGDGYEQYF. Based on the CDR3 plus reference TRBV11-2 and TRBJ2-7, the full variable domain is EAGVAQSPRYKIIEKRQSVAFWCNPISGHATLYWYQQILGQGPKLLIQFQNNGVVDDSQLPKDRFSAERLKGVDSTLKIQPAKLEDSAVYLCASSLDEGDGYEQYFGPGTRLTVT.

CDR3 in amino acids: CASSFRGWTNEKLFF. The CDR3 bases are TGTGCCAGCAGTTTTAGGGGTTGGACTAATGAAAAACTGTTTTTT. The V call is TRBV2, the J call TRBJ1-4, with TRBD1 as a possible D gene (5 bases). This CDR3 is built from 15 residues. Trimming took 5 bases from V and 2 from J, leaving 12 bases between them. CDR1 and CDR2 (germline): SNHLY, FYNNEI.